The 17 T cell receptor beta chains below come from one sample, sequenced in a study of STAT5B mutations in CD4+ large granular lymphocyte leukemia (dated by TCRdb to between 2020 and 2023). Library method: the immunoSEQ multiplex PCR assay. What TCRdb holds here is the immuneACCESS table cut down to in-frame rearrangements. Part of the clones is not present; checked against another copy, under half of the missing clones reflect an unresolved V gene, and the others are unexplained. This sample comprises about 26,000 clones, approximately 80% of them detected only once. Around 0.98% of the sample rests with the top ten. Sequenced: CD4+ T cells from blood buffy coats. Receptors were obtained from a human donor in good health.

The chain combines TRBV5-1 with TRBJ2-5; D remains ambiguous. The CDR3 runs 16 residues. V gave up 0 bases and J gave up 2 bases, with 14 bases separating them. Germline CDR1 reads SGHRS; CDR2 reads YFSETQ. CDR3 region: CASSLGGGGYQETQYF. CDR3 nucleotides: TGCGCCAGCAGCTTGGGAGGTGGCGGCTATCAAGAGACCCAGTACTTC.

The chain carries TRBV7-9 and TRBJ2-5, with TRBD2 identical over 13 bases. This CDR3 comprises 16 residues. The V gene's germline CDR1 is SEHNR and CDR2 FQNEAQ (reference sequence). The junction had 6 bases not matched to a gene; V was cut back by 5 bases and J by 3 bases. The CDR3 here is CASSRGLAGQEETQYF. CDR3 sequence (DNA): TGTGCCAGCAGCCGGGGACTAGCGGGACAGGAAGAGACCCAGTACTTC.

The chain joins TRBV19 to TRBJ1-1; D is uncertain. The CDR3 extends over 13 amino acids. Germline-derived CDR1 and CDR2 are LNHDA and SQIVND (reference sequence). V was cut by 7 bases and J by 1 base, with 10 bases left in between. The DNA for the CDR3 is TGTGCCAGTAACACAGTGTCGAACACTGAAGCTTTCTTT. It is translated as CASNTVSNTEAFF.

The rearrangement uses TRBV5-1 and TRBJ2-5; D perhaps matches TRBD2 (5 bases). This CDR3 spans 14 amino acids. From germline, CDR1 is SGHRS and CDR2 YFSETQ. V was cut by 1 base and J by 5 bases, with 12 bases left in between. The CDR3 sequence is CASSLTAGSETQYF. Here the CDR3 DNA reads TGCGCCAGCAGCTTGACCGCGGGCTCGGAGACCCAGTACTTC.

The chain links TRBV14 to TRBJ2-1; 11 bases line up with TRBD2. The CDR3 extends over 15 amino acids. The germline gives CDR1 SGHDN, CDR2 FVKESK. V gave up 4 bases and J gave up 6 bases; unmatched junction bases: 5. CDR3 region: CASSPRLAGINEQFF. CDR3 nucleotide sequence: TGTGCCAGCAGCCCCAGACTAGCGGGAATCAATGAGCAGTTCTTC.

This clone was picked up one time. The rearrangement uses TRBV19 and TRBJ2-1, with TRBD2 matching 10 bases. J was trimmed by 10 bases and V by 1 base; bases with no gene match: 4. The germline V gene has CDR1 LNHDA and CDR2 SQIVND (reference sequence). This CDR3 has 14 residues. CDR3 nucleotides: TGTGCCAGTAGTATAGGACTAGCGGGCGAGGAGCAGTTCTTC. Translated: CASSIGLAGEEQFF.

The table lists this clone with a few counts. The CDR3 DNA reads as TGTGCCACCCAGACAGGGGATGGGTCTGAAGCTTTCTTT. Protein: CATQTGDGSEAFF. The genes are TRBV28 and TRBJ1-1, with 8 positions matching TRBD1. Germline assignment: CDR1 MDHEN and CDR2 SYDVKM. There are 13 residues in the CDR3. J lost 6 bases, V lost 10 bases, and 10 bases had no gene match.

CDR3 region: CAISGGTGTYEQYF. In DNA, the CDR3 is TGTGCCATCAGTGGTGGGACAGGGACCTACGAGCAGTACTTC. V is TRBV10-3 and J is TRBJ2-7; 9 positions agree with TRBD1. Germline V gene sequence: CDR1 ENHRY, CDR2 SYGVKD. There are 14 residues in the CDR3. V was clipped by 4 bases and J by 2 bases; unmatched bases: 3.

The J gene is TRBJ2-7, the V gene TRBV10-2, with 11 bases that match TRBD1. CDR1 is WSHSY and CDR2 is SAAADI in the germline V gene. The CDR3 runs to 18 residues. V lost 2 bases and J lost 0; bases outside the gene matches: 9. The CDR3 nucleotides are TGCGCCAGCAGTGAGAGGGGACCCGGGACAGGGGGCTCCTACGAGCAGTACGTC. Encoded protein: CASSERGPGTGGSYEQYV.

CDR3 in DNA: TGTGCCAGCAGCTCAGGGGTGAACACTGAAGCTTTCTTT. Its translation: CASSSGVNTEAFF. The V call is TRBV7-6, the J call TRBJ1-1, with D perhaps TRBD1 (6 bases). With 4 bases removed from V and 0 bases from J, the gap between germline ends came to 6 bases. Germline-derived CDR1 and CDR2 are SGHVS and FNYEAQ. CDR3 size: 13 residues.

The chain employs TRBV19 and TRBJ2-1; D may be TRBD2 (7 bases). Germline CDR1 LNHDA, CDR2 SQIVND (reference sequence). V lost 1 base and J lost 1, with 11 bases in between. The CDR3 sequence is 16 residues long. The CDR3 region is CASSIGGGGSYNEQFF. CDR3 coding DNA: TGTGCCAGTAGTATAGGCGGGGGCGGGTCCTACAATGAGCAGTTCTTC.

This chain connects TRBV19 to TRBJ1-1; no clear D gene. Germline V CDR1 and CDR2: LNHDA, SQIVND (reference sequence). V lost 3 bases to trimming and J lost 7 bases, with 9 bases between them. CDR3 length: 12 amino acids. The CDR3 loop reads CASSMGMFEAFF. CDR3 DNA sequence: TGTGCCAGTAGTATGGGAATGTTTGAAGCTTTCTTT.

J is TRBJ1-1 and V is TRBV27; D is possibly TRBD1 (5 bases). Germline CDR1 is MNHEY and CDR2 is SMNVEV (reference sequence). CDR3 length: 15 amino acids. V was trimmed by 5 bases and J by 1 base, leaving 14 bases between them. CDR3 region: CASSPTGTPNTEAFF. The CDR3 region has the DNA TGTGCCAGCAGTCCGACCGGGACGCCGAACACTGAAGCTTTCTTT.

J is TRBJ2-7 and V is TRBV9, with a possible D match to TRBD1 (6 bases). The germline CDR1 and CDR2 sequences are SGDLS and YYNGEE. The CDR3 consists of 14 residues. Trimming took 4 bases from V and 3 from J, leaving 14 bases between them. The CDR3 loop reads CASSSEDSRYEQYV. The CDR3 coding sequence is TGTGCCAGCAGCTCCGAGGACAGTCGCTACGAGCAGTACGTC.

The V gene is TRBV28, the J gene TRBJ1-6; D gene unclear. The CDR3 sequence is 14 residues long. V was shortened by 5 bases and J by 1 base, with 6 bases between the two germline ends. Germline V CDR1 and CDR2: MDHEN, SYDVKM. Here the CDR3 reads CASSPASYNSPLHF. CDR3 nucleotides: TGTGCCAGCAGTCCCGCTTCCTATAATTCACCCCTCCACTTT.

This chain connects TRBV11-3 to TRBJ2-3; D not resolved. The CDR3 covers 15 residues. Germline-derived CDR1 and CDR2 are SGHNT and YENEEA. V dropped 1 base and J dropped 2 bases, with 10 bases sitting between them. Here the CDR3 DNA reads TGTGCCAGCAGCTTAGTGGGATCCCCCACAGATACGCAGTATTTT. Encoded protein: CASSLVGSPTDTQYF.

The chain is built from TRBV18 and TRBJ2-6; tentative D call: TRBD1 (5 bases). V was trimmed by 4 bases and J by 0 bases, leaving 7 bases between them. The germline V gene has CDR1 KGHSH and CDR2 LQKENI. CDR3 length: 15 residues. For the CDR3, the DNA is TGTGCCAGCTCACGAGACAGCTCTGGGGCCAACGTCCTGACTTTC. This encodes CASSRDSSGANVLTF.